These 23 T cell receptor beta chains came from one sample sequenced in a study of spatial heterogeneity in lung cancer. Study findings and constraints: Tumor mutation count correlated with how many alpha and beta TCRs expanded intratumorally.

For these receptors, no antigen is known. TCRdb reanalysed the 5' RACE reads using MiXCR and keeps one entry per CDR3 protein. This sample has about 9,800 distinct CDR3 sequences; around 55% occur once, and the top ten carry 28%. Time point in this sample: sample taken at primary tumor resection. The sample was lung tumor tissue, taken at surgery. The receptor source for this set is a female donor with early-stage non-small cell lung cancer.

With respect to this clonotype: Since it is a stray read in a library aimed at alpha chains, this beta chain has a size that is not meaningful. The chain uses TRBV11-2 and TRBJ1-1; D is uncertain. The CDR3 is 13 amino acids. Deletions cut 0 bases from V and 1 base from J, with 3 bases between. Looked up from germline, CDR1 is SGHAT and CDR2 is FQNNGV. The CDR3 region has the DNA TGTGCCAGCAGCTTAGACCAGAACACTGAAGCTTTCTTT. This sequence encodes CASSLDQNTEAFF. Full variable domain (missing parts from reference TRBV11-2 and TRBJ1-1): EAGVAQSPRYKIIEKRQSVAFWCNPISGHATLYWYQQILGQGPKLLIQFQNNGVVDDSQLPKDRFSAERLKGVDSTLKIQPAKLEDSAVYLCASSLDQNTEAFFGQGTRLTVV.

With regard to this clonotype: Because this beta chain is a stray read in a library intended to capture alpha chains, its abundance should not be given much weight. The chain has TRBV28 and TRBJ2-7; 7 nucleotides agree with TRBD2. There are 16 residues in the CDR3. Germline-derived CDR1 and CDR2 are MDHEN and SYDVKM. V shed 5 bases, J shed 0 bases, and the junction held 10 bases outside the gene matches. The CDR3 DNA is TGTGCCAGCAGTCATCGACGGGGGGAGAACTCCTACGAGCAGTACTTC. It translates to CASSHRRGENSYEQYF.

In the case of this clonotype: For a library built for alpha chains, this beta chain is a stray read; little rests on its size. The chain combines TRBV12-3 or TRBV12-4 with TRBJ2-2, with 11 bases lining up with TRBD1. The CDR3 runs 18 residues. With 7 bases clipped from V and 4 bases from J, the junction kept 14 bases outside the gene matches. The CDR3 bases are TGTGCCAGCACCTCTTATTCCGGACAGGGGGCTGGCACCGGGGAGCTGTTTTTT. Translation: CASTSYSGQGAGTGELFF.

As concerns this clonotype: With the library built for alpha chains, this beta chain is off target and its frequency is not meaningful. The CDR3 loop is CAISERRETIQPYEQYF. In nucleotides, the CDR3 is TGTGCCATCAGTGAGAGAAGGGAAACCATCCAACCCTACGAGCAGTACTTC. The J gene is TRBJ2-7, the V gene TRBV10-3; D not resolved. CDR3 length: 17 amino acids. V lost 2 bases and J lost 2, with 19 bases in between. CDR1 is ENHRY and CDR2 is SYGVKD in the germline V gene.

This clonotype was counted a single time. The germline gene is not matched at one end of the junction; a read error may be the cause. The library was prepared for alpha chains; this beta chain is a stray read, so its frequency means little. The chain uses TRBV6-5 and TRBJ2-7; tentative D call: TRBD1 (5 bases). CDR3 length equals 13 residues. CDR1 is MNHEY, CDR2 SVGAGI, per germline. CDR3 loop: CASSYSISGQLNF. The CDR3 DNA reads TGTGCCAGCAGTTACTCGATCAGTGGACAACTCAACTTC.

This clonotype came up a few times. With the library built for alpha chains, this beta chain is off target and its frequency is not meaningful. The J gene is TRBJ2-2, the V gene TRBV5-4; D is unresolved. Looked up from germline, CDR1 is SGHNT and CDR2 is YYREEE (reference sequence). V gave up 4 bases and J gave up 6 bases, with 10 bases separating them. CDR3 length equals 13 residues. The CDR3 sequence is CASSLDRPGELFF. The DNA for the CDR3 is TGTGCCAGCAGCCTTGATCGACCCGGGGAGCTGTTTTTT.

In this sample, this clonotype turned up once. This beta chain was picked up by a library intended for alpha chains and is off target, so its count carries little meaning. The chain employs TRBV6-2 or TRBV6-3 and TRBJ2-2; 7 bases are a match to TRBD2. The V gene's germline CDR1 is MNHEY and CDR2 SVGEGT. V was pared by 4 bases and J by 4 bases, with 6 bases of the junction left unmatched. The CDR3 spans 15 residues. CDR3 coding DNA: TGTGCCAGCAGTTCCTGGACTAGGACCACCGGGGAGCTGTTTTTT. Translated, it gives CASSSWTRTTGELFF.

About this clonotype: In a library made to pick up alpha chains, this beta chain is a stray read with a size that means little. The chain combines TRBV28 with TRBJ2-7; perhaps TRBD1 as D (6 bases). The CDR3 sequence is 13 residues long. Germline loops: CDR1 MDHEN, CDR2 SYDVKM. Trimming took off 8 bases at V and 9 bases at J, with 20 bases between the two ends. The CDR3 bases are TGTGCCAGCCTCCCTCAGGGGCTCCGGTGGCAGTACTTC. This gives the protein CASLPQGLRWQYF.

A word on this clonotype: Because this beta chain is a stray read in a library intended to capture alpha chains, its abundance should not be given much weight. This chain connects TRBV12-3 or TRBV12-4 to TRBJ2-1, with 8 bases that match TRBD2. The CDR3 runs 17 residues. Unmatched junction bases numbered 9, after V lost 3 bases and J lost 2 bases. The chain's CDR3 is CASSLRYSRGAYNEQFF. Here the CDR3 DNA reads TGTGCCAGCAGTTTGAGGTATTCGCGGGGGGCCTACAATGAGCAGTTCTTC.

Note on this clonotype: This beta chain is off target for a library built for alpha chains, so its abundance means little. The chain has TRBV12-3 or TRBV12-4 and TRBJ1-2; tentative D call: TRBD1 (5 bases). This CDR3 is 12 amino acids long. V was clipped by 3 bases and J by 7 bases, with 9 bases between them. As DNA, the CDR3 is TGTGCCAGCAGTTTGGCAGGGTTTGGCTACACCTTC. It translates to CASSLAGFGYTF.

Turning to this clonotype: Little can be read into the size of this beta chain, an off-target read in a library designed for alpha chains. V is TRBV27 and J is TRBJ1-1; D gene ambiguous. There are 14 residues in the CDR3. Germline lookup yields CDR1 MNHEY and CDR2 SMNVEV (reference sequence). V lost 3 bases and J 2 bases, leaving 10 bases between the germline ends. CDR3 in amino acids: CASSFGSLNTEAFF. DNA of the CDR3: TGTGCCAGCAGTTTCGGCAGCCTCAACACTGAAGCTTTCTTT.

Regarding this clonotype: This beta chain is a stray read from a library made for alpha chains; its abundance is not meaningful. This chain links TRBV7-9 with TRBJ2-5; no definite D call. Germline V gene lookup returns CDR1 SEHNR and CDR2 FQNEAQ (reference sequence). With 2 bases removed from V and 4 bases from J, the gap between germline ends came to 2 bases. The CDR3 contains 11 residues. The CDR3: CASSLLETQYF. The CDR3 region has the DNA TGTGCCAGCAGCTTATTAGAGACCCAGTACTTC.

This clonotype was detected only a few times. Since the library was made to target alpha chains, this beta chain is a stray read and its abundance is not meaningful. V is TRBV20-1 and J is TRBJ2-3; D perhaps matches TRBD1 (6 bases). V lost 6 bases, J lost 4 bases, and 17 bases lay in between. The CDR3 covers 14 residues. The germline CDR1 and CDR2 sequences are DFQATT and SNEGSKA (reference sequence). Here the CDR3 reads CSAPRLGGADTQYF. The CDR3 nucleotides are TGCAGTGCCCCCCGACTTGGGGGCGCAGATACGCAGTATTTT.

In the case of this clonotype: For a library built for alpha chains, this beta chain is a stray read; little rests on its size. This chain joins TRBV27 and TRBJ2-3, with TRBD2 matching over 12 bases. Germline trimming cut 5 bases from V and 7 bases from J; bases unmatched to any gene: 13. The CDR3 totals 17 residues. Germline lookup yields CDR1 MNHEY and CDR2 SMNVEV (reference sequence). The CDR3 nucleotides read TGTGCCAGCAGTCTCCTACTAGCGGGGGGCCCTCCAAATACGCAGTATTTT. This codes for CASSLLLAGGPPNTQYF.

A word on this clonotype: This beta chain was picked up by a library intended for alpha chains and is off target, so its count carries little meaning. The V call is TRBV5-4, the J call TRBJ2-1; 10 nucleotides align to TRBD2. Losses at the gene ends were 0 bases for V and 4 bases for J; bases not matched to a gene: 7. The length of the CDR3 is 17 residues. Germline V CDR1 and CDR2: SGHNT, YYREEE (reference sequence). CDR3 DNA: TGTGCCAGCAGCTTGGCACTAGCGGGGACCCTATACAATGAGCAGTTCTTC. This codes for CASSLALAGTLYNEQFF.

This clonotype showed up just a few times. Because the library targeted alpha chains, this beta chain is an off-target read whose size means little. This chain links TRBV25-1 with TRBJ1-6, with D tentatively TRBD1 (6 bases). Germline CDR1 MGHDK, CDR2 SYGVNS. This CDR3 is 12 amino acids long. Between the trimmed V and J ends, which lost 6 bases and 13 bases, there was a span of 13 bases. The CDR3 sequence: CASRGPGAPLHF. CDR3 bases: TGTGCCAGCAGGGGGCCGGGGGCGCCCCTCCACTTT.

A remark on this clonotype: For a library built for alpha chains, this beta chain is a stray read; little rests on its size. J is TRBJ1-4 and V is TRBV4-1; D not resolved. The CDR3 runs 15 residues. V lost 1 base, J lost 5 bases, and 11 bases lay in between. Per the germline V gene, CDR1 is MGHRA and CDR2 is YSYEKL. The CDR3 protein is CASSQANGYNEKLFF. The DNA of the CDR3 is TGCGCCAGCAGCCAAGCGAACGGCTACAATGAAAAACTGTTTTTT.

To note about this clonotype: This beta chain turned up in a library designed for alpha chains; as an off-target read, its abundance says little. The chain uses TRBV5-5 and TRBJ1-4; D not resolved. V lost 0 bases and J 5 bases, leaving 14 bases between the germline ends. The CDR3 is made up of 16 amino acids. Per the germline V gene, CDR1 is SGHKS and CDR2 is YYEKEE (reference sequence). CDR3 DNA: TGTGCCAGCAGCTTGGCCCAAGATTTTGGGAATGAAAAACTGTTTTTT. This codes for CASSLAQDFGNEKLFF. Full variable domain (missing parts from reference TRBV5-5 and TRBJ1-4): DAGVTQSPTHLIKTRGQQVTLRCSPISGHKSVSWYQQVLGQGPQFIFQYYEKEERGRGNFPDRFSARQFPNYSSELNVNALLLGDSALYLCASSLAQDFGNEKLFFGSGTQLSVL.

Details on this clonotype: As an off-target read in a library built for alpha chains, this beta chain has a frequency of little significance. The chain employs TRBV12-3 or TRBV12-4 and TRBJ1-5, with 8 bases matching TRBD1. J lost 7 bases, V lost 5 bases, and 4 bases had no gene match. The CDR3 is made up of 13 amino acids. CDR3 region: CASSQGAGQPQHF. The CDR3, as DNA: TGTGCCAGCAGTCAGGGGGCAGGGCAGCCCCAGCATTTT.

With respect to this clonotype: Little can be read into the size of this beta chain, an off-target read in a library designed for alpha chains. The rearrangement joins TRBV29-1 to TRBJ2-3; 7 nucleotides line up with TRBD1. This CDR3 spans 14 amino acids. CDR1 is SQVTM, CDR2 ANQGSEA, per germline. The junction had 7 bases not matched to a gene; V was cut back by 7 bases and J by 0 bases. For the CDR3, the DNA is TGCAGCGCCGAACAGGGGTCTAGCACAGATACGCAGTATTTT. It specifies CSAEQGSSTDTQYF.

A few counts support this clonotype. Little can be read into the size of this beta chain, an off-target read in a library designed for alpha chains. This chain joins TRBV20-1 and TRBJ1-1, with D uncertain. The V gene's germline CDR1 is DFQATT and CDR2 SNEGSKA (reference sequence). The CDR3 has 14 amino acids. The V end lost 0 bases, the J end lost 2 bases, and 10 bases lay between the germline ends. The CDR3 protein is CSAREYGVNTEAFF. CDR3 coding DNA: TGCAGTGCTAGAGAATATGGGGTAAACACTGAAGCTTTCTTT.

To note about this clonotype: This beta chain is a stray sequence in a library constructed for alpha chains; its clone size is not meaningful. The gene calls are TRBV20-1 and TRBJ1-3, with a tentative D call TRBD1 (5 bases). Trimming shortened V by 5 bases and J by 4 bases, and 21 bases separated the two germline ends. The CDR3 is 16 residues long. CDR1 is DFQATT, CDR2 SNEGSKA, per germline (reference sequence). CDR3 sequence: CSAPVTPGGSGNTIYF. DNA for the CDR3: TGCAGTGCTCCCGTCACGCCGGGGGGGTCGGGAAACACCATATATTTT.

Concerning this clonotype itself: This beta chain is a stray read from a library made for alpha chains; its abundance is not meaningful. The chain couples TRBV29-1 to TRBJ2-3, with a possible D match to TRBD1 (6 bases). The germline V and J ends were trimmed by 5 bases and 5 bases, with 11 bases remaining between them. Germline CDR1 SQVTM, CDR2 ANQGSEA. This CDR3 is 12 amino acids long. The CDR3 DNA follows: TGCAGCGTTCGAGGGGGTGTAGATACGCAGTATTTT. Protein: CSVRGGVDTQYF.